This T cell receptor beta chain was recovered during a study of shared clonotypes between healthy human individuals. Study observations and caveats: Sampling was confined to blood; repertoires within tissues likely differ. Some clonotypes were shared by all four sorted-subset donors, while others were not shared. The non-shared ones had lower generation probabilities than the shared ones.

Comments on this clone: Its matching antigen is unknown.

CD45RO-negative cells were positively selected for CCR7, leaving out terminally differentiated effector memory CD45RA+ cells. Some 30,000 T cell genomes, or approximately 190 ng DNA, went into the sorted-subset replicate PCRs. In the original analysis: Junction-only immunoSEQ data arrived without quality scores, meaning filtering differed. TCRdb's copy holds only in-frame clones and misses some; the assay was immunoSEQ multiplex PCR. V, J and clone size reflect that table, while D and trimming were determined from the DNA. This table holds around 610,000 clones, roughly 96% found once. CDR3 size: 19 residues. The germline V gene encodes CDR1 MDHEN and CDR2 SYDVKM. V was cut by 3 bases and J by 0 bases, with 23 bases left in between.

The sample comprised naive CD8+ T cells sorted from blood. V usage is TRBV28 and J usage is TRBJ2-5, with TRBD2 as a possible D gene (6 bases). The sequence was collected from a woman under 40 in good health. CDR3 loop: CASSFPPQRARYDQETQYF. As DNA, the CDR3 is TGTGCCAGCAGTTTCCCCCCCCAGCGGGCCAGATACGACCAAGAGACCCAGTACTTC.